This T cell receptor beta chain originates from a study of somatic mutations in cytotoxic T cells in rheumatoid arthritis. Sequenced by immunoSEQ multiplex PCR; TCRdb stores in-frame clones only, minus some. Of about 36,000 clones in the sample, under 90% are singletons; the top ten hold roughly 3.2%. This CDR3 contains 17 residues. The sample comprised CD8+ T cells sorted from blood. The TCR sequence derives from a man aged 35 to 55 in good health. The genes are TRBV21-1 and TRBJ2-1; the D segment call TRBD1 is taken from the table without a DNA check. TRBV21-1 counts as a pseudogene. DNA for the CDR3: TGTGCCAGCGAAACTGTAAGGGGACAGGGGGCAAGGAATGAGCAGTTCTTC. The encoded protein is CASETVRGQGARNEQFF.